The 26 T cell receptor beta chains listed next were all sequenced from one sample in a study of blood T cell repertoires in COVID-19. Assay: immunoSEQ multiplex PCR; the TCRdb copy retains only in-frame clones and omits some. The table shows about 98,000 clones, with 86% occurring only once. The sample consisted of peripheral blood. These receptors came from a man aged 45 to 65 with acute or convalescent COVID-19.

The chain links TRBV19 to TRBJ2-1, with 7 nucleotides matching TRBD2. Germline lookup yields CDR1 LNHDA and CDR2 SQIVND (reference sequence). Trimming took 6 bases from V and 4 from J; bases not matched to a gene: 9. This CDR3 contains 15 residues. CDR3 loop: CASRGTAGGYNEQFF. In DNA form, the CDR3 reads TGTGCCAGTAGGGGCACAGCCGGGGGGTACAATGAGCAGTTCTTC.

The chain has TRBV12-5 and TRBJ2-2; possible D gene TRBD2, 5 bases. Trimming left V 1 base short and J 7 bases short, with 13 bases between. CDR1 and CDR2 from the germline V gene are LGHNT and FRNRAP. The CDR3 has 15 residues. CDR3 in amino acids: CASGLAPSAGGELFF. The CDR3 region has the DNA TGTGCTAGTGGTTTGGCCCCATCCGCGGGCGGGGAGCTGTTTTTT.

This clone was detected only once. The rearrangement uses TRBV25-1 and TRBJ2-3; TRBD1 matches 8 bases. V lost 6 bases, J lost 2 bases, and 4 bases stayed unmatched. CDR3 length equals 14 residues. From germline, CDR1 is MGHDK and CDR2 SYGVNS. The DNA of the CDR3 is TGTGCCAGCAGGGAGACAGGGGCCACAGATACGCAGTATTTT. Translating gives CASRETGATDTQYF. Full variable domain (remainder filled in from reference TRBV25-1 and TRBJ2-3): EADIYQTPRYLVIGTGKKITLECSQTMGHDKMYWYQQDPGMELHLIHYSYGVNSTEKGDLSSESTVSRIRTEHFPLTLESARPSHTSQYLCASRETGATDTQYFGPGTRLTVL.

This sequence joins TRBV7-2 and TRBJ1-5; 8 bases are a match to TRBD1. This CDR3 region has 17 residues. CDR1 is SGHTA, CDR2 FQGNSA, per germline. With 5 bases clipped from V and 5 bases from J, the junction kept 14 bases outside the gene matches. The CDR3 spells CASSARVGAGGYQPQHF. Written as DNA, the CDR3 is TGTGCCAGCAGCGCAAGGGTTGGGGCAGGGGGCTATCAGCCCCAGCATTTT.

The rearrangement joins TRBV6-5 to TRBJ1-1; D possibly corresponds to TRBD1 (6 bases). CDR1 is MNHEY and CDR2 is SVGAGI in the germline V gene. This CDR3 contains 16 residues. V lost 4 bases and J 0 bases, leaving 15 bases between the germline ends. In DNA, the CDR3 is TGTGCCAGCAGTTTCGGGGGGGCTCAGATGAACACTGAAGCTTTCTTT. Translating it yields CASSFGGAQMNTEAFF.

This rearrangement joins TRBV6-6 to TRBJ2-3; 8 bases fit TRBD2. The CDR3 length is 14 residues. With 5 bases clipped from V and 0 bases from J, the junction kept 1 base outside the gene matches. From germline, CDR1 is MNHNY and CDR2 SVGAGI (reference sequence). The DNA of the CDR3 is TGTGCCAGCAGTCCTAGCGGGAGCACAGATACGCAGTATTTT. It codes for CASSPSGSTDTQYF.

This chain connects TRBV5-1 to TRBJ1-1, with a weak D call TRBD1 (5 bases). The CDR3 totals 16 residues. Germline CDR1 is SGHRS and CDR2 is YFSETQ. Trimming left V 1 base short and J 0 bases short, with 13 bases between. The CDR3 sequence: CASSLRPPGLNTEAFF. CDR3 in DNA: TGCGCCAGCAGCTTGCGCCCGCCAGGGTTGAACACTGAAGCTTTCTTT.

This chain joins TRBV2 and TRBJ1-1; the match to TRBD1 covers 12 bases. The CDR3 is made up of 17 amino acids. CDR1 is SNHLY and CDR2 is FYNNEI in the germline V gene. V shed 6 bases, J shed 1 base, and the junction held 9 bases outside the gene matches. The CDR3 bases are TGTGCCAGCAGCCCACACGGGACAGGGGGCACGAACACTGAAGCTTTCTTT. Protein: CASSPHGTGGTNTEAFF.

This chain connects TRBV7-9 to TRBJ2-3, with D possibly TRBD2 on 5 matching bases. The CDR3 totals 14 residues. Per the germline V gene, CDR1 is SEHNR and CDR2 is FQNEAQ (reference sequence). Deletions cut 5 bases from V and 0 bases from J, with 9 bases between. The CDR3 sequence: CASSATGSTDTQYF. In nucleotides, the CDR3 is TGTGCCAGCAGCGCGACGGGGAGCACAGATACGCAGTATTTT. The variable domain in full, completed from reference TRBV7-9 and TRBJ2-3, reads DTGVSQNPRHKITKRGQNVTFRCDPISEHNRLYWYRQTLGQGPEFLTYFQNEAQLEKSRLLSDRFSAERPKGSFSTLEIQRTEQGDSAMYLCASSATGSTDTQYFGPGTRLTVL.

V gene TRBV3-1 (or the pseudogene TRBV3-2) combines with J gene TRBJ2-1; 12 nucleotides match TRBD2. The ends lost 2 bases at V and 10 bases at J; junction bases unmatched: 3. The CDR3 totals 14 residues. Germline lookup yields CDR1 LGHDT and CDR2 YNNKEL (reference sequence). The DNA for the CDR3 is TGTGCCAGCAGCCAACTAGCGGGAGGGCCGGAGCAGTTCTTC. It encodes CASSQLAGGPEQFF.

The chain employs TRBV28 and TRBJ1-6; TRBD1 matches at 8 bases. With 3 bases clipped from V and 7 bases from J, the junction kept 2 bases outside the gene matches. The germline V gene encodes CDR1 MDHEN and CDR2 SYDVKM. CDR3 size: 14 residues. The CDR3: CASSFRTGNSPLHF. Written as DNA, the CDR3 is TGTGCCAGCAGTTTTCGGACAGGGAATTCACCCCTCCACTTT.

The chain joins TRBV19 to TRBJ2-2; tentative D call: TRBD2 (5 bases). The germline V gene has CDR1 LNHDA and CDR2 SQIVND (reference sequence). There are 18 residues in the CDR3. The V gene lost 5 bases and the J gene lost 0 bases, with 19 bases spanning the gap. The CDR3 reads CASSQPSSGLTNTGELFF. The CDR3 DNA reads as TGTGCCAGTAGTCAGCCCAGCAGCGGCCTTACGAACACCGGGGAGCTGTTTTTT.

The CDR3 region is CAWSVSQGLEQYF. The CDR3 region has the DNA TGTGCCTGGAGTGTCTCACAGGGGCTCGAGCAGTACTTC. V is TRBV30 and J is TRBJ2-7; 7 bases fit TRBD1. This CDR3 has 13 residues. J lost 6 bases, V lost 0 bases, and 5 bases had no gene match. Germline assignment: CDR1 GTSNPN and CDR2 SVGIG (reference sequence).

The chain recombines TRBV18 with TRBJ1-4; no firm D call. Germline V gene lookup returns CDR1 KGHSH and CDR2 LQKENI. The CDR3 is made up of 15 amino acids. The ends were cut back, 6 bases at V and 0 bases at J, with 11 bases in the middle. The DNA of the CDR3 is TGTGCCAGCTCGGAGGATCCTGCAACTAATGAAAAACTGTTTTTT. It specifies CASSEDPATNEKLFF.

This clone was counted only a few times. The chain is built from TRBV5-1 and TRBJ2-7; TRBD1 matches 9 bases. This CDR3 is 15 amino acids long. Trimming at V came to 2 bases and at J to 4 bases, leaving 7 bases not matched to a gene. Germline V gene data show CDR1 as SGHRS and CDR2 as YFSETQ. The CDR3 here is CASSLVQGARYEQYF. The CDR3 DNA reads TGCGCCAGCAGCTTAGTACAGGGGGCGCGGTACGAGCAGTACTTC.

CDR3 nucleotides: TGTGCCAGCAGCTTCGGCGGCCCACCCTACGAGCAGTACTTC. Its protein is CASSFGGPPYEQYF. The chain recombines TRBV5-5 with TRBJ2-7; no firm D call. Germline lookup yields CDR1 SGHKS and CDR2 YYEKEE (reference sequence). Trimming took off 2 bases at V and 2 bases at J, with 11 bases between the two ends. CDR3 size: 14 residues.

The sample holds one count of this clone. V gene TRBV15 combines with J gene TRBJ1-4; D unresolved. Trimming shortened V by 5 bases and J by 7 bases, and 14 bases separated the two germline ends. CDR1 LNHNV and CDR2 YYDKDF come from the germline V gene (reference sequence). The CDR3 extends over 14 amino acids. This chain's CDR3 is CATSPSGSGEKLFF. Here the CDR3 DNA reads TGTGCCACCAGCCCGTCGGGGAGTGGTGAAAAACTGTTTTTT.

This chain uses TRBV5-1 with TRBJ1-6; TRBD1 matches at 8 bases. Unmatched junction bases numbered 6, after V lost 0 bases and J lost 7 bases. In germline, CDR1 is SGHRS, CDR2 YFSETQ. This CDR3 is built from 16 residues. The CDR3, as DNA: TGCGCCAGCAGCTTGGTATCGCAGGGGGCCAATTCACCCCTCCACTTT. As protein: CASSLVSQGANSPLHF.

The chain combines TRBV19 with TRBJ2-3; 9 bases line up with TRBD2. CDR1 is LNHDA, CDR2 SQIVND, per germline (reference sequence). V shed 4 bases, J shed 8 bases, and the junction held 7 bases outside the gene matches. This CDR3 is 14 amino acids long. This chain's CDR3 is CASSTAGGSGTQYF. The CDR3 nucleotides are TGTGCCAGTAGTACTGCGGGAGGGAGTGGTACGCAGTATTTT.

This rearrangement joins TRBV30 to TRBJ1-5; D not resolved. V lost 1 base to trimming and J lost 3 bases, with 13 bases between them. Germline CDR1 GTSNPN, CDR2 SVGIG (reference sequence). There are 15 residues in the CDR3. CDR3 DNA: TGTGCCTGGAGTGCGGGGAGACACCCCAATCAGCCCCAGCATTTT. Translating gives CAWSAGRHPNQPQHF.

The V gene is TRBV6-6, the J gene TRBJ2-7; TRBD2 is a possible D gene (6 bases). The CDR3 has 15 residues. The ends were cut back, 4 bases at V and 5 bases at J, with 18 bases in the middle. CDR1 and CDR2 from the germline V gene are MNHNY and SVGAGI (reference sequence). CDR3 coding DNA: TGTGCCAGCAGTTTGAGGAGACTAGGGAATCACGAGCAGTACTTC. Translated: CASSLRRLGNHEQYF.

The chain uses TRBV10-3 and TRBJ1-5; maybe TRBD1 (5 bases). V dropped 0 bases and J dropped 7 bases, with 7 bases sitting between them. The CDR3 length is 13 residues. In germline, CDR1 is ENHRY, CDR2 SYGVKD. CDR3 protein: CAISESAGQPQHF. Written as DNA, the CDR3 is TGTGCCATCAGTGAGTCAGCAGGGCAGCCCCAGCATTTT.

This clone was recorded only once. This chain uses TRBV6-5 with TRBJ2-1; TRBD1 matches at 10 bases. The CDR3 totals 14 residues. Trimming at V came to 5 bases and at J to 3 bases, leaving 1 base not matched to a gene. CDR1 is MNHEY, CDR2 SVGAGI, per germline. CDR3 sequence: CASSRDRGYNEQFF. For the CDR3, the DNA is TGTGCCAGCAGTAGGGACAGGGGCTACAATGAGCAGTTCTTC.

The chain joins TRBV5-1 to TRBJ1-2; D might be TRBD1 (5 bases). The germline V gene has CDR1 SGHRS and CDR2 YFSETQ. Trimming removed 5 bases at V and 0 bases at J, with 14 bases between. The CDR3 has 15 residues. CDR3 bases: TGCGCCAGCAGGCCTGCAGACAGCACTAACTATGGCTACACCTTC. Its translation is CASRPADSTNYGYTF.

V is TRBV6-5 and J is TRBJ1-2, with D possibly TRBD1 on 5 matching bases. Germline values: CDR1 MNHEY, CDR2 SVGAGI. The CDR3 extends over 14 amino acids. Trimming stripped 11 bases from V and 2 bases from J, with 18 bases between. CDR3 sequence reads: CALFSGGGNYGYTF. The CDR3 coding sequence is TGTGCCCTCTTCAGCGGGGGAGGGAACTATGGCTACACCTTC.

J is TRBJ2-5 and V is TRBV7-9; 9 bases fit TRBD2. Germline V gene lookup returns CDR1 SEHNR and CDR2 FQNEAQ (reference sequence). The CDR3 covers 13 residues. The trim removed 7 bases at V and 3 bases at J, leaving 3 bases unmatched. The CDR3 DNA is TGTGCCAGCATAATAGCGGGGGAAGAGACCCAGTACTTC. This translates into CASIIAGEETQYF. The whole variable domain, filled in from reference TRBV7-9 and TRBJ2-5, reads DTGVSQNPRHKITKRGQNVTFRCDPISEHNRLYWYRQTLGQGPEFLTYFQNEAQLEKSRLLSDRFSAERPKGSFSTLEIQRTEQGDSAMYLCASIIAGEETQYFGPGTRLLVL.